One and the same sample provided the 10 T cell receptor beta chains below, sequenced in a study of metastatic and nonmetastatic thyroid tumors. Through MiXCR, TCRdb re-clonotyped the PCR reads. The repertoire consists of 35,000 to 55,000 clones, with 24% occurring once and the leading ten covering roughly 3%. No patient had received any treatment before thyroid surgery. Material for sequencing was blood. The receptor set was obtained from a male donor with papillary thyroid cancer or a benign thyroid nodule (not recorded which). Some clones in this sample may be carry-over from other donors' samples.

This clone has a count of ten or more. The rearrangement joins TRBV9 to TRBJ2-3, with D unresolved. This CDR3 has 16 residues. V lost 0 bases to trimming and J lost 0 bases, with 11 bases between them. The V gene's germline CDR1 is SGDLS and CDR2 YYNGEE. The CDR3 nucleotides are TGTGCCAGCAGCGTAGGGGCAGGAGCAAGCACAGATACGCAGTATTTT. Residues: CASSVGAGASTDTQYF.

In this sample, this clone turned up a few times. CDR3 sequence (DNA): TGTGCCAGCAGTATCGCAGGGGCGGTTTTTCAGCCCCAGCATTTT. This gives the protein CASSIAGAVFQPQHF. The chain uses TRBV2 and TRBJ1-5; D is possibly TRBD1 (6 bases). The V gene lost 5 bases and the J gene lost 6 bases, with 17 bases spanning the gap. The CDR3 covers 15 residues. The germline gives CDR1 SNHLY, CDR2 FYNNEI.

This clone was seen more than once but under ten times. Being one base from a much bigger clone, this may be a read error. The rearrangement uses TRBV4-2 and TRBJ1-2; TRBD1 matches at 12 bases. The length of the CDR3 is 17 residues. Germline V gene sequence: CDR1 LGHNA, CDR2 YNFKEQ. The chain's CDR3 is CAGSLGGQGASNYGYTF. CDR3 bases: TGTGCCGGCAGCCTCGGGGGACAGGGGGCTTCTAACTATGGCTACACCTTC.

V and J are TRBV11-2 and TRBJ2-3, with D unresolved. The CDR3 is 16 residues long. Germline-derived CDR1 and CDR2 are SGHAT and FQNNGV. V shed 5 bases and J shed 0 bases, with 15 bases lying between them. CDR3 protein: CASSDLEALSTDTQYF. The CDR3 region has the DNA TGTGCCAGCAGCGACCTCGAGGCCCTTAGCACAGATACGCAGTATTTT. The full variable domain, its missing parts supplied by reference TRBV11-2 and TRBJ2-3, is EAGVAQSPRYKIIEKRQSVAFWCNPISGHATLYWYQQILGQGPKLLIQFQNNGVVDDSQLPKDRFSAERLKGVDSTLKIQPAKLEDSAVYLCASSDLEALSTDTQYFGPGTRLTVL.

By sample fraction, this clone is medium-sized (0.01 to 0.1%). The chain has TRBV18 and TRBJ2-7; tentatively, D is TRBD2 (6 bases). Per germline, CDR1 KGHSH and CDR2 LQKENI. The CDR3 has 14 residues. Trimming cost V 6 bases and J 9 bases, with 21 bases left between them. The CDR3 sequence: CASSDGSGHLGQYF. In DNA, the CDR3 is TGTGCCAGCTCGGATGGTAGCGGCCACCTCGGGCAGTACTTC. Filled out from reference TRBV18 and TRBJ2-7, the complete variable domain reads NAGVMQNPRHLVRRRGQEARLRCSPMKGHSHVYWYRQLPEEGLKFMVYLQKENIIDESGMPKERFSAEFPKEGPSILRIQQVVRGDSAAYFCASSDGSGHLGQYFGPGTRLTVT.

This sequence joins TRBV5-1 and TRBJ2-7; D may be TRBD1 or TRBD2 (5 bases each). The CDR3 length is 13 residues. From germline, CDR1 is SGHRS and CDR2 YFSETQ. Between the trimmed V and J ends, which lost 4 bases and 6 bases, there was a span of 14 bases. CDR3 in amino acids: CASSLEWGSEQYF. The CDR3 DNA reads TGCGCCAGCAGCCTGGAGTGGGGGTCCGAGCAGTACTTC.

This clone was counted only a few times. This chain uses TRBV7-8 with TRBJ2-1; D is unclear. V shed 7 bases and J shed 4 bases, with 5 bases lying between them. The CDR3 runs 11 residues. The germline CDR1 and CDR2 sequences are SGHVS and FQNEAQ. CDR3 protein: CASISYNEQFF. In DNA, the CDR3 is TGTGCCAGCATCTCTTACAATGAGCAGTTCTTC.

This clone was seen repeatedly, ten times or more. In nucleotides, the CDR3 is TGTGCCAGCAGCGTAACTAGCGGCACAGATACGCAGTATTTT. As protein: CASSVTSGTDTQYF. The chain employs TRBV9 and TRBJ2-3, with TRBD2 identical over 7 bases. The CDR3 is 14 residues long. Germline V lookup: CDR1 SGDLS, CDR2 YYNGEE. V was clipped by 1 base and J by 1 base; unmatched bases: 0.

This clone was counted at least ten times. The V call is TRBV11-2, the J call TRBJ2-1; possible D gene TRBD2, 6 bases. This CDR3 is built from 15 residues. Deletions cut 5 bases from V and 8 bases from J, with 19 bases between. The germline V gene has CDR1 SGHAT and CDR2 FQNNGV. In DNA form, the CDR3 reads TGTGCCAGCAGCAGTTGGGCCGTCCCGGGGGATGAGCAGTTCTTC. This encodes CASSSWAVPGDEQFF.

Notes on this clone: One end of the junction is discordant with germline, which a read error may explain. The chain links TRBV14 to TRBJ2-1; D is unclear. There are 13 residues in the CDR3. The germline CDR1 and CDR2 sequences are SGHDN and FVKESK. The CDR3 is CASSQDWRLGPVF. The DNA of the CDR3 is TGTGCCAGCAGCCAAGACTGGCGACTGGGTCCCGTCTTC.